Sequencing of this TCR beta chain was carried out in a study of T cell responses to AZD1222 COVID-19 vaccine. Study findings and constraints: White British donors predominated, females outnumbered males, and clonal diversity was possibly underestimated.

A note on this clone: Its antigen is as yet unknown.

Assay: immunoSEQ multiplex PCR; the TCRdb copy retains only in-frame clones and omits some. The sample holds 100,000 to 150,000 clones, approximately 85% seen once. Germline CDR1 MNHEY, CDR2 SVGAGI. The CDR3 is made up of 15 amino acids. Deletions cut 6 bases from V and 7 bases from J, with 20 bases between. V and J are TRBV6-5 and TRBJ2-3, with a possible D match to TRBD1 (6 bases). The sequence was obtained from an adult in good health. The sequencing used peripheral blood, collected on day 0 of AZD1222 vaccination. The CDR3 coding sequence is TGTGCCAGCAGCATAGTAGGTGGGGGCCGCAATACGCAGTATTTT. Translation: CASSIVGGGRNTQYF.